The clone carrying this T cell receptor beta chain was found many times. As yet, its antigen is unknown. TCR alpha and beta CDR3 regions were amplified from RNA using iRepertoire nested multiplex PCR. Input was about 85-400 ng of tissue mRNA or PBMC total RNA. Using its own MiXCR run on the multiplex PCR reads, TCRdb lists one record per CDR3 protein. Of around 130,000 distinct CDR3 sequences listed, about 25% are singletons. V lost 2 bases, J lost 1 base, and 12 bases lay in between. Germline V gene lookup returns CDR1 MNHEY and CDR2 SMNVEV (reference sequence). The CDR3 totals 16 residues. The data belong to a study of glioma-infiltrating T cells. Findings and limits, study-wide: Tissue and blood shared very few CDR3 sequences. Above-expected tissue-blood divergence occurred in all gliomas, most in low-grade ones.

The specimen was glioma tissue, nonneoplastic brain tissue, or PBMCs (not recorded which). This TCR came from a human donor with low-grade glioma or glioblastoma, undergoing nonglioma brain surgery, or in good health (not recorded which). The rearrangement links TRBV27 to TRBJ2-1; D gene unclear. In nucleotides, the CDR3 is TGTGCCAGCAGTTTAATTCTCTCCGCTTCCTACAATGAGCAGTTCTTC. Amino acid sequence: CASSLILSASYNEQFF.